This T cell receptor beta chain originates from a study of T cells in Graves' hyperthyroidism and ophthalmopathy. Findings of the study overall: Among thyroid clonotypes expanded above 0.001, most also appeared in blood.

TCR beta CDR3 regions were amplified from RNA transcripts. When the TCR CDR3 underwent first-round RT-PCR, the HTBI primer set was used. A single record per CDR3 protein comes from TCRdb applying MiXCR to the multiplex PCR reads. The profile covers approximately 300,000 distinct CDR3 sequences, with around 17% appearing a single time and around a third taken by the ten largest. Germline assignment: CDR1 LGHDT and CDR2 YNNKEL (reference sequence). This CDR3 region has 14 residues. V gave up 0 bases and J gave up 11 bases, with 11 bases separating them. This clonotype was detected many times. Its antigen is still unknown. Exclusion criteria comprised uncontrolled infection, other autoimmune disease, pregnancy or lactation.

This chain links TRBV3-1 with TRBJ1-6; weak D call: TRBD1 (5 bases). Sequencing was performed on blood. The origin of this receptor is a man aged 25-40 years with Graves' hyperthyroidism. CDR3 region: CASSQEAGLAPLHF. The CDR3 DNA reads as TGTGCCAGCAGCCAAGAGGCAGGGCTGGCACCCCTCCACTTT.